Presented here are 6 T cell receptor beta chains from one specimen sequenced in a study of vaccination and CD4 T cells after COVID-19. The sample's treatment: roughly ten-day PBMC culture with coronavirus spike peptide pools or control peptides (ViraFEST assay). These receptors are not linked to any known antigen. CD4+ T cells that had been cultured provided DNA sequenced with the Oncomine TCR Beta short-read assay. From the PCR reads, TCRdb called clonotypes with MiXCR, one entry per CDR3 protein. Among 9,500 to 12,000 distinct CDR3 sequences, about 26% were seen once, and the ten largest hold around 25%. The specimen was CD4+ T cells from blood, cultured in vitro, collected after SARS-CoV-2 vaccination. All receptors derive from a human donor who had recovered from COVID-19.

This chain joins TRBV5-1 and TRBJ2-3, with 13 bases fitting TRBD2. Germline lookup yields CDR1 SGHRS and CDR2 YFSETQ. This CDR3 has 15 amino acids. The junction had 0 bases not matched to a gene; V was cut back by 4 bases and J by 1 base. This CDR3 is CASSTSGGGTDTQYF. CDR3 nucleotides: TGCGCCAGCAGCACTAGCGGGGGGGGCACAGATACGCAGTATTTT.

This clonotype is classed as medium-sized. V usage is TRBV7-3 and J usage is TRBJ2-5; perhaps D is TRBD1 or TRBD2 (6 bases each). V shed 2 bases and J shed 6 bases, with 10 bases lying between them. The CDR3 runs to 13 residues. In germline, CDR1 is SGHTA, CDR2 FQGTGA. CDR3: CASSLLGGQTQYF. The CDR3 nucleotides read TGTGCCAGCAGCTTACTTGGGGGGCAGACCCAGTACTTC.

The CDR3 nucleotides are TGTGCCAGCAGTTACTCACGGCGGGAGGTGTCCTACAATGAGCAGTTCTTC. Amino acids: CASSYSRREVSYNEQFF. The chain links TRBV6-5 to TRBJ2-1, with 8 nucleotides matching TRBD2. CDR1 MNHEY and CDR2 SVGAGI come from the germline V gene. The length of the CDR3 is 17 residues. V lost 0 bases and J lost 1; bases outside the gene matches: 5.

This clonotype is classed as medium-sized. This CDR3 reads CAIGTGSNQPQHF. CDR3 nucleotides: TGTGCCATCGGGACAGGTAGCAATCAGCCCCAGCATTTT. The genes are TRBV10-3 and TRBJ1-5; TRBD1 aligns across 8 bases. V shed 8 bases, J shed 0 bases, and the junction held 0 bases outside the gene matches. Per germline, CDR1 ENHRY and CDR2 SYGVKD. This CDR3 contains 13 residues.

The chain's CDR3 is CASSDYGQGPTYGYTF. For the CDR3, the DNA is TGTGCCAGCAGTGACTACGGACAGGGCCCCACCTATGGCTACACCTTC. The chain has TRBV25-1 and TRBJ1-2; 8 bases are shared with TRBD1. Germline CDR1 reads MGHDK; CDR2 reads SYGVNS. The CDR3 length is 16 residues. Trimming took 3 bases from V and 4 from J; bases not matched to a gene: 10.

CDR3 amino acids: CASMVPGQGLNGYTF. The CDR3 DNA sequence: TGTGCCAGTATGGTACCGGGACAGGGTTTAAATGGCTACACCTTC. The rearrangement uses TRBV19 and TRBJ1-2; 9 bases line up with TRBD1. With V trimmed by 7 bases and J by 6 bases, 12 bases remained unmatched. CDR3 length: 15 amino acids. Germline lookup yields CDR1 LNHDA and CDR2 SQIVND (reference sequence).